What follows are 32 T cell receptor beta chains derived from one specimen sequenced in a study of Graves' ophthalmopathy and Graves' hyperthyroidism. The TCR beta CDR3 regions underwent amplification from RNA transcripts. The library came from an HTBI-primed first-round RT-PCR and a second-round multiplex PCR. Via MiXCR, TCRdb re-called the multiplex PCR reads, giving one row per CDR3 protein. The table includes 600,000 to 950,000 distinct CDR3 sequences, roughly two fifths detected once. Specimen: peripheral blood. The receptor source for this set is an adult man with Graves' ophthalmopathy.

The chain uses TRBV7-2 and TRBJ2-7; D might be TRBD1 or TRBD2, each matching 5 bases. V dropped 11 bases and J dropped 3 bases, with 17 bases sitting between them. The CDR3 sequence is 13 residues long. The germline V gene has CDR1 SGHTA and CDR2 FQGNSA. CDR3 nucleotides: TGTGCCTGGAGTGGGACGATTAGCTACGAGCAGTACTTC. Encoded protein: CAWSGTISYEQYF.

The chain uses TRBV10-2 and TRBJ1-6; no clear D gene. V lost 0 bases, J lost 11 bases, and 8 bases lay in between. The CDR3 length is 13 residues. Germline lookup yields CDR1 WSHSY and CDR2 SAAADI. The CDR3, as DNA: TGCGCCAGCAGTGAGTCGACTCGGCCACCCCTCCACTTT. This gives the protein CASSESTRPPLHF.

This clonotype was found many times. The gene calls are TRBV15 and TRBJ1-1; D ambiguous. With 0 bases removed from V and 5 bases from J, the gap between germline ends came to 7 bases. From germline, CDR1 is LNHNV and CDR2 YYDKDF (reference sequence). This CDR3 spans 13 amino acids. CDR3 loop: CATSRDPATEAFF. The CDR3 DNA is TGTGCCACCAGCAGAGATCCCGCAACTGAAGCTTTCTTT.

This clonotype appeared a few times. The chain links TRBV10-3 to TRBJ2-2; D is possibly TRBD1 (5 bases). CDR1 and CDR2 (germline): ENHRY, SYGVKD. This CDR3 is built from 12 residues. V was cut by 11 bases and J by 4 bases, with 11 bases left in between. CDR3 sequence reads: CASRVITGELFF. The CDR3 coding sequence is TGTGCCTCCAGGGTTATCACCGGGGAGCTGTTTTTT.

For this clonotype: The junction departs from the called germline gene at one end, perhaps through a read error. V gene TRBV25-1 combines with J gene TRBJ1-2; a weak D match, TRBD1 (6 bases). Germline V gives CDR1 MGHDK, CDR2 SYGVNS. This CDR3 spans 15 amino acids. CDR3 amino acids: CASSLAGASNCGYTF. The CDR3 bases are TGTGCCAGCAGTTTGGCAGGGGCCTCTAACTGTGGCTACACCTTC.

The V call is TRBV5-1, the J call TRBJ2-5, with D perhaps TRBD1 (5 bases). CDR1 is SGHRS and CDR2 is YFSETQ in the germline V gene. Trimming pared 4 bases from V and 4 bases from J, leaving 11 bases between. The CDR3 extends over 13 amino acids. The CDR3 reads CASSRSQGETQYF. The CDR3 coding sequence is TGCGCCAGCAGCAGGAGCCAGGGAGAGACCCAGTACTTC.

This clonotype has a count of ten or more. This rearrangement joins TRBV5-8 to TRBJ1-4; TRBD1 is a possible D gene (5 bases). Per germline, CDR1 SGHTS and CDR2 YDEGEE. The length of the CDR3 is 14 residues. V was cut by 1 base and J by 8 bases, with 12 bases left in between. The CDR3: CASSLSAGMEKLFF. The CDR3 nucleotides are TGTGCCAGCAGCTTGTCGGCAGGGATGGAAAAACTGTTTTTT.

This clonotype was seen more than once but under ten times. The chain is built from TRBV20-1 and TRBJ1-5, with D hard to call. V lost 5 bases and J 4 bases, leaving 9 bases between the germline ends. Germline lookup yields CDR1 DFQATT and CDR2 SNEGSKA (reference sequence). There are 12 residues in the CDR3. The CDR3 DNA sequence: TGCAGTGCTGGGGAGCAAAATCAGCCCCAGCATTTT. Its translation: CSAGEQNQPQHF.

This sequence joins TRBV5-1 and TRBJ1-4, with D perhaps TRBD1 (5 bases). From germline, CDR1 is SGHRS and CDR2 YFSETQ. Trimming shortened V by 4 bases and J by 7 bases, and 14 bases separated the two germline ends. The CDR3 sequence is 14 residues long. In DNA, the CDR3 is TGCGCCAGCAGCCATCCGGGACTGGGTGAAAAACTGTTTTTT. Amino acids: CASSHPGLGEKLFF.

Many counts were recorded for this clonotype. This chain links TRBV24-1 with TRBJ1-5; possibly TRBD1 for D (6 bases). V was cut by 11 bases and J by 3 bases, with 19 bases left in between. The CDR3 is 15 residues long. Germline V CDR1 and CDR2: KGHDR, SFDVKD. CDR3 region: CASSSDRGHNQPQHF. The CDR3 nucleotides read TGTGCCAGCAGCTCGGACAGAGGGCACAATCAGCCCCAGCATTTT.

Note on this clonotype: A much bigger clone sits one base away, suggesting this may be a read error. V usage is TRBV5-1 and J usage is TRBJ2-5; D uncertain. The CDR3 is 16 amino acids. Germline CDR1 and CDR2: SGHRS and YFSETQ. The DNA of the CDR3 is TGCGCCAGCAGCTTGGGCAGGTCCGCGAGGCAAGAGACCCGGTACTTC. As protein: CASSLGRSARQETRYF.

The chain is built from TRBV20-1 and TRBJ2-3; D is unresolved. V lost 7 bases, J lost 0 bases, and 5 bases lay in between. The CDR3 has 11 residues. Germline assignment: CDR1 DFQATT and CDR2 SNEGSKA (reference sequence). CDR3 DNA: TGCAGTGGTGAGAGCACAGATACGCAGTATTTT. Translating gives CSGESTDTQYF.

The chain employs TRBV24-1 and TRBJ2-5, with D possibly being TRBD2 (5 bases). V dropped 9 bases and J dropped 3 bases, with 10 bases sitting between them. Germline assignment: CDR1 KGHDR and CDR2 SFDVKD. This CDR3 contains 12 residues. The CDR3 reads CATVAAEETQYF. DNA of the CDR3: TGTGCCACCGTGGCAGCGGAAGAGACCCAGTACTTC.

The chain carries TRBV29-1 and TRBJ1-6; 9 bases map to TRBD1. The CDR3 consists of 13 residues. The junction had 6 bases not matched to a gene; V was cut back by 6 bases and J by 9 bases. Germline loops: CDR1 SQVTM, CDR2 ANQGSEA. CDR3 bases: TGCAGCGTAGAGGGACAGGGAGGTTCACCCCTCCACTTT. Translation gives CSVEGQGGSPLHF.

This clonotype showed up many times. CDR3 coding DNA: TGTGCCAGCAGCTTAGCGGCGGCTAACTATGGCTACACCTTC. As protein: CASSLAAANYGYTF. The chain is built from TRBV7-9 and TRBJ1-2, with D unresolved. The V end lost 0 bases, the J end lost 0 bases, and 5 bases lay between the germline ends. The germline V gene has CDR1 SEHNR and CDR2 FQNEAQ (reference sequence). The CDR3 runs to 14 residues.

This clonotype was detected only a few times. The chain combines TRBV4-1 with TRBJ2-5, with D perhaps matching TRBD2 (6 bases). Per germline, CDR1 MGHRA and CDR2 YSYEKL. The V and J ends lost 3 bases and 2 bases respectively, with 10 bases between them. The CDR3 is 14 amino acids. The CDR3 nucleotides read TGCGCCAGCAGCCAGTCAGGGAGGCAAGAGACCCAGTACTTC. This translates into CASSQSGRQETQYF.

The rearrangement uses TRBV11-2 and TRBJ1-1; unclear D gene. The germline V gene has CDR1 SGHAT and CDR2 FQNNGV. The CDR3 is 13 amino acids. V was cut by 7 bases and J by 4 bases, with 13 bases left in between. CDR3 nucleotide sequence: TGTGCCAGCACAGTTGGTCCCCGCACTGAAGCTTTCTTT. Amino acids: CASTVGPRTEAFF.

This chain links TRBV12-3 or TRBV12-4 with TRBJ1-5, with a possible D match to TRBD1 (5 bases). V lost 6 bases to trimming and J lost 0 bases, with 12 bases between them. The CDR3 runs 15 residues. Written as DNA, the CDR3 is TGTGCCAGCAGCGCTGAGGGGTATAGCAATCAGCCCCAGCATTTT. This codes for CASSAEGYSNQPQHF.

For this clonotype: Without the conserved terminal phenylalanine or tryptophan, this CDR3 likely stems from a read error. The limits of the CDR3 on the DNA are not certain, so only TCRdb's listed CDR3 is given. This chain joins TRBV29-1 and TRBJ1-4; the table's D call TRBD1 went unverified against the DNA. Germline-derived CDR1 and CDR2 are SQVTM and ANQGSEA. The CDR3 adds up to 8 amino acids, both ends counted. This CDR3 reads CSGGETNY.

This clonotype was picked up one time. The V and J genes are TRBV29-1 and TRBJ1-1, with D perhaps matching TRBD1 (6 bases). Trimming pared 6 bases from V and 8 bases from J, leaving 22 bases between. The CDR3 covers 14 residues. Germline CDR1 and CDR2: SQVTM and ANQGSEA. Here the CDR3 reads CSVPRGPGGPEAFF. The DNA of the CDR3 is TGCAGCGTACCTCGGGGGCCCGGTGGCCCAGAAGCTTTCTTT. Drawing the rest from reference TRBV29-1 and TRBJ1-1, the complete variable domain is SAVISQKPSRDICQRGTSLTIQCQVDSQVTMMFWYRQQPGQSLTLIATANQGSEATYESGFVIDKFPISRPNLTFSTLTVSNMSPEDSSIYLCSVPRGPGGPEAFFGQGTRLTVV.

Written as DNA, the CDR3 is TGTGCCAGCAGTACCCCGGGACAGGGGGCAGGAGAGACCCAGTACTTC. Translated, it gives CASSTPGQGAGETQYF. The rearrangement joins TRBV2 to TRBJ2-5; 12 nucleotides match TRBD1. The V gene's germline CDR1 is SNHLY and CDR2 FYNNEI. Trimming took 5 bases from V and 4 from J; bases not matched to a gene: 8. CDR3 length equals 16 residues.

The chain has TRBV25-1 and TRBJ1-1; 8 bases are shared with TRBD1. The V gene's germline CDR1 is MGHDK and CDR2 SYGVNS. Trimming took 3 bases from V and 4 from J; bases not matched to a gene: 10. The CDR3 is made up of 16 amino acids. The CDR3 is CASSDSAGTGGTEAFF. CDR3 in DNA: TGTGCCAGCAGTGATAGTGCCGGGACAGGCGGCACTGAAGCTTTCTTT.

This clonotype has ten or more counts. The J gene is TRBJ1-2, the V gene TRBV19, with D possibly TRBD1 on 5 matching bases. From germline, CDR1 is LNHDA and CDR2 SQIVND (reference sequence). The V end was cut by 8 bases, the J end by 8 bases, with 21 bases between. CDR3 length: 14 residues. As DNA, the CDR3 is TGTGCCAGTGTGAGCGGAAGGGGCTATGGCGGCTACACCTTC. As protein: CASVSGRGYGGYTF.

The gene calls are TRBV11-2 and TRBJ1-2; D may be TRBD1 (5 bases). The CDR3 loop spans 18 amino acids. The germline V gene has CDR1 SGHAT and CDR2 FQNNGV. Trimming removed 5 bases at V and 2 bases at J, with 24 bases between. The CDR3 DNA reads TGTGCCAGCAGCAGACTAGCGGGGGGTCAGCTACCAAACTATGGCTACACCTTC. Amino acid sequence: CASSRLAGGQLPNYGYTF.

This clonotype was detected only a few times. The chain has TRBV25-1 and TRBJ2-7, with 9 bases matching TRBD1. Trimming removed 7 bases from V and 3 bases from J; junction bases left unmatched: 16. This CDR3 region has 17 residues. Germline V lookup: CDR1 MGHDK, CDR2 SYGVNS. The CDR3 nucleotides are TGTGCCAGCACTCGAATGCCCGGGACAGGGAGAGACTACGAGCAGTACTTC. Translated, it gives CASTRMPGTGRDYEQYF.

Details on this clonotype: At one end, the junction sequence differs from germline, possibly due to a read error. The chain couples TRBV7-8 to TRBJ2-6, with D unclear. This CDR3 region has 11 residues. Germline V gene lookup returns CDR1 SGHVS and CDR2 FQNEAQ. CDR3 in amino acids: CASSLGSTEAF. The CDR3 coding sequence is TGTGCCAGCAGCTTAGGGAGTACGGAAGCTTTC.

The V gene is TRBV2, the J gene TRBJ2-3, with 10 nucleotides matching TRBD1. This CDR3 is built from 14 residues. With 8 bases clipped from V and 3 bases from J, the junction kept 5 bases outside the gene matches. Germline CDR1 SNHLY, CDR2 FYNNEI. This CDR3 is CASVRTGGTDTQYF. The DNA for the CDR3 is TGTGCCAGCGTGCGGACAGGGGGAACAGATACGCAGTATTTT.

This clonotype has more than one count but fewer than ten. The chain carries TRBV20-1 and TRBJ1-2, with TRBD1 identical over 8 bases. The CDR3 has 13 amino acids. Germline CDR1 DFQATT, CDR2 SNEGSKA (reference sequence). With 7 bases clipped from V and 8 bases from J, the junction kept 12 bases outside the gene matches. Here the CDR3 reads CSVRLDREKGYTF. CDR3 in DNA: TGCAGTGTCCGACTGGACAGGGAAAAAGGCTACACCTTC.

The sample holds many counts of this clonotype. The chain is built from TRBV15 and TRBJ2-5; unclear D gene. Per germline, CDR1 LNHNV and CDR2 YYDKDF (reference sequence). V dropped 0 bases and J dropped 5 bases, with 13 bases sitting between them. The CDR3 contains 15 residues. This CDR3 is CATSRDLPRAETQYF. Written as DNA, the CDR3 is TGTGCCACCAGCAGAGATCTGCCACGAGCGGAGACCCAGTACTTC.

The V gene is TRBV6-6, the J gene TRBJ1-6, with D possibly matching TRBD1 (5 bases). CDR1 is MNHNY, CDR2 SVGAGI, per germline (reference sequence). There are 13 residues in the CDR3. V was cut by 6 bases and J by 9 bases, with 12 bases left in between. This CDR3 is CASRRGGSSPLHF. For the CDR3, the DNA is TGTGCCAGCAGGCGGGGGGGGAGTTCACCCCTCCACTTT.

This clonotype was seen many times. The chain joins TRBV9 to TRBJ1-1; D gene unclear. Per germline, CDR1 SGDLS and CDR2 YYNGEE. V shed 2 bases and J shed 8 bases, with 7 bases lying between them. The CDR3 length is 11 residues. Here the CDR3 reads CASSVQVEAFF. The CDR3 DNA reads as TGTGCCAGCAGCGTGCAGGTAGAAGCTTTCTTT.

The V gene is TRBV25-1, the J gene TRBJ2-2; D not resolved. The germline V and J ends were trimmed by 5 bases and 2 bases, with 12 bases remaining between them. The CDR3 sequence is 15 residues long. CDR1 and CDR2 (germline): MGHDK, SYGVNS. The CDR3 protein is CASSYSYRNTGELFF. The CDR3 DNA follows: TGTGCCAGCAGTTACTCGTATCGTAACACCGGGGAGCTGTTTTTT.